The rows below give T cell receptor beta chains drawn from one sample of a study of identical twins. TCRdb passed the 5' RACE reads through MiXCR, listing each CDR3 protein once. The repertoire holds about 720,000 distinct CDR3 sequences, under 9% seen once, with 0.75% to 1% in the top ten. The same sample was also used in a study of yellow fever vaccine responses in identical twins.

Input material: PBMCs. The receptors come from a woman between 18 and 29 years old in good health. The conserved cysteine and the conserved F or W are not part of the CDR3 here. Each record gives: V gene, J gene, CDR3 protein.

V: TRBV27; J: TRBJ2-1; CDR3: ASMPARYNEQF
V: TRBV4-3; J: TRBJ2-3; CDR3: ASSQAFLTDTQY
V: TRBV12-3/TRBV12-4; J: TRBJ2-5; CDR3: ASSLETGKETQY
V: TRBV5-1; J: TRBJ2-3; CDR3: ASSLLPSGRGGDTQY
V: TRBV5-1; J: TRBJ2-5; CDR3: ASSLTGSGWETQY
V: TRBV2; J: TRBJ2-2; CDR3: ASTDTGGTGELF
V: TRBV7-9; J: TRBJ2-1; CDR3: ASSFVAGRNNEQF
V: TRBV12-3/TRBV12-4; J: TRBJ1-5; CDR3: ASSFSRAPLNQPQH
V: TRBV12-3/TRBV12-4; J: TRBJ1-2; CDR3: ASSPGVQNYGYT
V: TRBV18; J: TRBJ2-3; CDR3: ASSPPRGDTQY
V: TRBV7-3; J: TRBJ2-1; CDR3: ASSATSANYNEQF
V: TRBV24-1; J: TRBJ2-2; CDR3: ATSDLRQTNTGELF
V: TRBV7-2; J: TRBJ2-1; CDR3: ASSLGPDSNEQF
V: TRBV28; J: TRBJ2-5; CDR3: ASSTQLRETQY
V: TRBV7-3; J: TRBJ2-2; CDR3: ASSGGTSGATGELF
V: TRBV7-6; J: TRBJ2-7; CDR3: ASSLRGGLDGYEQY
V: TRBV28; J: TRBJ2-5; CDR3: ASSPQAGTSGEIQETQY
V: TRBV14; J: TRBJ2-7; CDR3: ASSLGPWEQY
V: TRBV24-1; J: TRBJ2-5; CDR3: ATGEDRGLLETQY
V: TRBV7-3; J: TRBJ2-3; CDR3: ASSFGLRADTQY
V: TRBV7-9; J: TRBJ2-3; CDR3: ASSSTGGGADTQY
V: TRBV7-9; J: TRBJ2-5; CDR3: ASSTQWRGFESETQY
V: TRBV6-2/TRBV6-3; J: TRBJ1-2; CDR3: ASSYSAWTADNYGYT
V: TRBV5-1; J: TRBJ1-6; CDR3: ASSSGQGAGSPLH
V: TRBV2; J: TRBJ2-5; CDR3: ASSSRLAGPQETQY
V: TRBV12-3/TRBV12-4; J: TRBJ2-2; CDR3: ASNPGFGELF
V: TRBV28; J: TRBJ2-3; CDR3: ASSHGLAAKIWTTDTQY
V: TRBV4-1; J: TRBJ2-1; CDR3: ASSHPSGRALSEQF
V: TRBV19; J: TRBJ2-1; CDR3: ASSILASGGGYNEQF
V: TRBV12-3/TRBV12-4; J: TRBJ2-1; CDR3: ASSPLRDGYNEQF
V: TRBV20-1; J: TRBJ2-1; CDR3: SAFGSGGGVTEQF
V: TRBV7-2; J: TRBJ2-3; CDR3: ASSLAIGGVTDTQY
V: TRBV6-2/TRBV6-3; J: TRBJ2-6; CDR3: ASRGAGANVLT